These 32 T cell receptor beta chains originate from one sample sequenced in a study of T cell changes during pregnancy in multiple sclerosis. The assay was immunoSEQ multiplex PCR, and TCRdb's table has in-frame clones only and misses some. The sample carries about 98,000 clones, roughly nine tenths recorded once. The starting material was peripheral blood, obtained after pregnancy. The source of these receptors is a female donor in good health, enrolled as a control in a pregnancy study.

The gene calls are TRBV28 and TRBJ2-3; 10 nucleotides line up with TRBD1. Looked up from germline, CDR1 is MDHEN and CDR2 is SYDVKM. The CDR3 runs to 15 residues. Trimming at V came to 4 bases and at J to 5 bases, leaving 6 bases not matched to a gene. CDR3 nucleotide sequence: TGTGCCAGCAGTTCGTCCCGGGACAGGGGAGATACGCAGTATTTT. This encodes CASSSSRDRGDTQYF.

CDR3 amino acids: CASSSGLQVGYGYTF. The CDR3 DNA reads as TGCGCCAGCAGCTCGGGACTCCAAGTAGGGTATGGCTACACCTTC. This sequence joins TRBV5-1 and TRBJ1-2, with D tentatively TRBD1 (5 bases). Trimming removed 3 bases from V and 5 bases from J, with 17 bases in between. The germline CDR1 and CDR2 sequences are SGHRS and YFSETQ. The CDR3 runs 15 residues.

The J gene is TRBJ1-4, the V gene TRBV7-9, with D perhaps TRBD1 (5 bases). Trimming stripped 3 bases from V and 8 bases from J, with 16 bases between. The CDR3 spans 15 residues. The germline V gene has CDR1 SEHNR and CDR2 FQNEAQ (reference sequence). As DNA, the CDR3 is TGTGCCAGCAGCTTGGGGGAGGGTCATCAAGAAAAACTGTTTTTT. Translated, it gives CASSLGEGHQEKLFF.

On this clone: Other nucleotide sequences in the sample specify the same CDR3. This rearrangement joins TRBV6-5 to TRBJ1-5; 9 nucleotides line up with TRBD1. The trim removed 4 bases at V and 2 bases at J, leaving 3 bases unmatched. The CDR3 consists of 15 residues. Looked up from germline, CDR1 is MNHEY and CDR2 is SVGAGI. This CDR3 reads CASSSRTGGNQPQHF. For the CDR3, the DNA is TGTGCCAGCAGTTCCCGGACAGGGGGCAATCAGCCCCAGCATTTT.

As DNA, the CDR3 is TGTGCCAGTAGTAAGACAGTTCGGACATTCAATAACTATGGTGGCTACACCTTC. It specifies CASSKTVRTFNNYGGYTF. The chain employs TRBV19 and TRBJ1-2; D may be TRBD1 (5 bases). The germline V and J ends were trimmed by 4 bases and 7 bases, with 28 bases remaining between them. Germline V gives CDR1 LNHDA, CDR2 SQIVND (reference sequence). The length of the CDR3 is 18 residues.

The chain couples TRBV10-3 to TRBJ2-1, with D possibly matching TRBD2 (6 bases). The CDR3 runs 13 residues. The V gene's germline CDR1 is ENHRY and CDR2 SYGVKD. V dropped 10 bases and J dropped 8 bases, with 18 bases sitting between them. CDR3 loop: CATYRDSVDEQFF. In nucleotides, the CDR3 is TGTGCCACTTACCGGGACTCAGTCGATGAGCAGTTCTTC.

The CDR3, as DNA: TGTGCCAGCAGCCCGGGGGGAAGGGTCAATCAGCCCCAGCATTTT. Translation: CASSPGGRVNQPQHF. V is TRBV5-4 and J is TRBJ1-5; D is perhaps TRBD1 (5 bases). The CDR3 runs 15 residues. Per germline, CDR1 SGHNT and CDR2 YYREEE (reference sequence). V was clipped by 4 bases and J by 3 bases, with 14 bases between them.

The chain employs TRBV7-2 and TRBJ1-1; D may be TRBD1 (6 bases). Trimming took off 2 bases at V and 6 bases at J, with 13 bases between the two ends. Looked up from germline, CDR1 is SGHTA and CDR2 is FQGNSA. This CDR3 contains 14 residues. CDR3 loop: CASSLSRQVPEAFF. CDR3 in DNA: TGTGCCAGCAGCTTATCGCGACAGGTACCTGAAGCTTTCTTT.

The rearrangement joins TRBV5-4 to TRBJ2-1; D is undetermined. Germline CDR1 and CDR2: SGHNT and YYREEE (reference sequence). The CDR3 covers 16 residues. Trimming cost V 3 bases and J 6 bases, with 19 bases left between them. The CDR3 protein is CASSSLGSSVANEQFF. The CDR3 DNA reads as TGTGCCAGCAGCTCCCTGGGCTCGTCAGTTGCCAATGAGCAGTTCTTC.

The chain links TRBV5-1 to TRBJ2-7, with 8 bases identical to TRBD2. This CDR3 comprises 15 residues. V shed 10 bases and J 3 bases; nucleotides not matched to a gene: 15. CDR1 and CDR2 from the germline V gene are SGHRS and YFSETQ. The chain's CDR3 is CAHPTELAVIYEQYF. The CDR3 region has the DNA TGCGCCCACCCGACGGAACTAGCGGTAATCTACGAGCAGTACTTC.

This chain links TRBV11-1 with TRBJ2-1; 7 nucleotides align to TRBD2. V shed 1 base, J shed 5 bases, and the junction held 5 bases outside the gene matches. The CDR3 spans 15 residues. The V gene's germline CDR1 is SGHAT and CDR2 FQDESV (reference sequence). CDR3 bases: TGTGCCAGCAGCTTAGTGTGGGAGGGCCACAATGAGCAGTTCTTC. It is translated as CASSLVWEGHNEQFF. Variable domain in full (rest from reference TRBV11-1 and TRBJ2-1): EAEVAQSPRYKITEKSQAVAFWCDPISGHATLYWYRQILGQGPELLVQFQDESVVDDSQLPKDRFSAERLKGVDSTLKIQPAELGDSAMYLCASSLVWEGHNEQFFGPGTRLTVL.

This clone was recorded once. The chain has TRBV29-1 and TRBJ2-7, with a weak D call TRBD1 (6 bases). Trimming took 7 bases from V and 6 from J, leaving 10 bases between them. This CDR3 has 10 amino acids. CDR1 SQVTM and CDR2 ANQGSEA come from the germline V gene. The CDR3 sequence is CSAGEGEQYF. The DNA for the CDR3 is TGCAGCGCAGGGGAAGGCGAGCAGTACTTC.

The genes are TRBV5-1 and TRBJ2-7, with 9 bases fitting TRBD2. This CDR3 contains 19 residues. Germline V gives CDR1 SGHRS, CDR2 YFSETQ. The ends lost 4 bases at V and 4 bases at J; junction bases unmatched: 21. The CDR3: CASSAPGSGEAGGMYEQYF. DNA for the CDR3: TGCGCCAGCAGCGCCCCGGGGTCGGGAGAAGCGGGAGGAATGTACGAGCAGTACTTC.

The J gene is TRBJ2-1, the V gene TRBV7-2, with 9 bases matching TRBD1. Germline assignment: CDR1 SGHTA and CDR2 FQGNSA. The CDR3 sequence is 15 residues long. J lost 7 bases, V lost 5 bases, and 9 bases had no gene match. CDR3 in DNA: TGTGCCAGCAGCAGGACAGGGGTTGGGGCGAATGAGCAGTTCTTC. Amino acids: CASSRTGVGANEQFF.

The genes are TRBV9 and TRBJ2-2; TRBD1 aligns across 8 bases. This CDR3 region has 15 residues. Germline CDR1 and CDR2: SGDLS and YYNGEE. Unmatched junction bases numbered 6, after V lost 3 bases and J lost 5 bases. The CDR3 reads CASSATGGWTGELFF. CDR3 nucleotides: TGTGCCAGCAGCGCCACAGGGGGATGGACCGGGGAGCTGTTTTTT.

This rearrangement joins TRBV4-2 to TRBJ2-1; 8 bases are shared with TRBD2. CDR1 is LGHNA, CDR2 YNFKEQ, per germline. V trimming: 1 base; J trimming: 8 bases; junction bases outside the gene matches: 7. The CDR3 spans 15 residues. This CDR3 is CASSQGSSGGDEQFF. The CDR3 DNA follows: TGTGCCAGCAGCCAAGGTTCGAGCGGGGGCGATGAGCAGTTCTTC.

This chain links TRBV6-5 with TRBJ1-2; possibly TRBD1 for D (6 bases). With 5 bases removed from V and 4 bases from J, the gap between germline ends came to 14 bases. Germline loops: CDR1 MNHEY, CDR2 SVGAGI. The CDR3 loop spans 14 amino acids. CDR3 protein: CASSKQGSLYGYTF. Written as DNA, the CDR3 is TGTGCCAGCAGTAAACAGGGTTCCCTCTATGGCTACACCTTC.

The J gene is TRBJ2-5, the V gene TRBV7-9; 7 positions agree with TRBD2. Germline CDR1 reads SEHNR; CDR2 reads FQNEAQ (reference sequence). Germline trimming cut 3 bases from V and 7 bases from J; bases unmatched to any gene: 8. There are 14 residues in the CDR3. CDR3 residues: CASSLPLAARTQYF. The CDR3 region has the DNA TGTGCCAGCAGCTTGCCCCTAGCGGCGCGGACCCAGTACTTC.

In DNA form, the CDR3 reads TGCGCCAGCAGCCAAGCCGTCCTTAGCTCCTACAATGAGCAGTTCTTC. It encodes CASSQAVLSSYNEQFF. The chain links TRBV4-1 to TRBJ2-1; D not resolved. The CDR3 spans 16 residues. V was clipped by 1 base and J by 0 bases, with 10 bases between them. Germline-derived CDR1 and CDR2 are MGHRA and YSYEKL.

The V gene is TRBV2, the J gene TRBJ1-1; D perhaps matches TRBD1 (5 bases). V gave up 7 bases and J gave up 0 bases, with 21 bases separating them. In germline, CDR1 is SNHLY, CDR2 FYNNEI. The CDR3 spans 17 residues. The DNA for the CDR3 is TGTGCCAGCATCGAAGGGCTCAGGGCCCTTATGAACACTGAAGCTTTCTTT. Translating gives CASIEGLRALMNTEAFF.

J is TRBJ2-1 and V is TRBV19, with 9 bases matching TRBD2. The CDR3 sequence is 17 residues long. V shed 6 bases, J shed 0 bases, and the junction held 9 bases outside the gene matches. The germline V gene has CDR1 LNHDA and CDR2 SQIVND (reference sequence). The CDR3 region is CASRESSGIPSYNEQFF. CDR3 nucleotide sequence: TGTGCCAGTAGAGAGTCTAGCGGGATTCCCTCCTACAATGAGCAGTTCTTC.

This clone was counted once. Written as DNA, the CDR3 is TGTGCCAGCAGCCCAAAGACAGGTTTGAACGGCGCGCAGTATTTT. Residues: CASSPKTGLNGAQYF. The chain has TRBV7-9 and TRBJ2-3, with D possibly TRBD1 on 6 matching bases. V lost 5 bases and J lost 10, with 22 bases in between. This CDR3 comprises 15 residues. CDR1 is SEHNR and CDR2 is FQNEAQ in the germline V gene (reference sequence).

This clone was counted once. V is TRBV28 and J is TRBJ2-7, with 12 nucleotides matching TRBD1. The CDR3 spans 15 residues. V gave up 5 bases and J gave up 5 bases; unmatched junction bases: 7. CDR1 and CDR2 from the germline V gene are MDHEN and SYDVKM. DNA of the CDR3: TGTGCCAGCAGTCTTCATGGGACAGGGGGCAACGAGCAGTACTTC. Its translation: CASSLHGTGGNEQYF.

The chain has TRBV30 and TRBJ1-2; tentatively, D is TRBD1 (5 bases). Trimming took off 2 bases at V and 4 bases at J, with 14 bases between the two ends. Germline CDR1 GTSNPN, CDR2 SVGIG (reference sequence). The length of the CDR3 is 14 residues. The CDR3 region has the DNA TGTGCCTGGAGTCGGGCGGGGGATCTCTATGGCTACACCTTC. This gives the protein CAWSRAGDLYGYTF.

V usage is TRBV18 and J usage is TRBJ2-7; D is undetermined. The V end lost 3 bases, the J end lost 0 bases, and 15 bases lay between the germline ends. Germline V gives CDR1 KGHSH, CDR2 LQKENI. This CDR3 is built from 16 residues. CDR3 protein: CASSPLVARASYEQYF. CDR3 DNA sequence: TGTGCCAGCTCACCTCTTGTCGCGAGAGCCTCCTACGAGCAGTACTTC.

This rearrangement joins TRBV10-3 to TRBJ1-2, with D possibly matching TRBD1 (6 bases). The CDR3 is 16 amino acids. Germline values: CDR1 ENHRY, CDR2 SYGVKD. Trimming removed 6 bases from V and 4 bases from J, with 21 bases in between. The CDR3 DNA follows: TGTGCCATCAGGCCCACAGGGATTGGTTACAGCTATGGCTACACCTTC. Protein product: CAIRPTGIGYSYGYTF.

The chain combines TRBV2 with TRBJ2-3; 9 positions match TRBD2. This CDR3 spans 15 amino acids. V gave up 3 bases and J gave up 2 bases; unmatched junction bases: 3. The germline V gene has CDR1 SNHLY and CDR2 FYNNEI. CDR3 amino acids: CASSEGLAYTDTQYF. CDR3 sequence (DNA): TGTGCCAGCAGTGAGGGACTAGCCTACACAGATACGCAGTATTTT.

V usage is TRBV27 and J usage is TRBJ1-3, with D possibly TRBD1 on 5 matching bases. CDR1 MNHEY and CDR2 SMNVEV come from the germline V gene (reference sequence). The germline V and J ends were trimmed by 5 bases and 1 base, with 18 bases remaining between them. This CDR3 spans 17 amino acids. The CDR3 loop is CASSPSDRPRSGNTIYF. Written as DNA, the CDR3 is TGTGCCAGCAGTCCCTCCGACAGACCAAGATCTGGAAACACCATATATTTT.

The chain combines TRBV23-1 with TRBJ2-7; 7 bases align to TRBD2. TRBV23-1 carries the ORF label, with uncertain function. V trimming: 4 bases; J trimming: 3 bases; junction bases outside the gene matches: 9. The CDR3 length is 15 residues. The CDR3 DNA reads TGCGCCAGCAGTCGTCGGCGGGAGTTCAACTACGAGCAGTACTTC. Translating gives CASSRRREFNYEQYF.

The chain employs TRBV6-6 and TRBJ2-3; D is ambiguous. Trimming took 0 bases from V and 9 from J, leaving 10 bases between them. Germline values: CDR1 MNHNY, CDR2 SVGAGI (reference sequence). The CDR3 contains 13 residues. CDR3 in amino acids: CASSYSKLVTQYF. In DNA form, the CDR3 reads TGTGCCAGCAGTTACTCGAAACTTGTGACGCAGTATTTT.

V and J are TRBV30 and TRBJ1-5; 8 positions agree with TRBD1. The CDR3 is 14 amino acids. Germline-derived CDR1 and CDR2 are GTSNPN and SVGIG (reference sequence). V lost 7 bases to trimming and J lost 7 bases; unmatched junction nucleotides: 12. The CDR3 loop reads CAFDQGAGTQPQHF. The CDR3 DNA follows: TGTGCCTTTGACCAGGGGGCTGGTACCCAGCCCCAGCATTTT. Supplemented by reference TRBV30 and TRBJ1-5, the full variable domain reads SQTIHQWPATLVQPVGSPLSLECTVEGTSNPNLYWYRQAAGRGLQLLFYSVGIGQISSEVPQNLSASRPQDRQFILSSKKLLLSDSGFYLCAFDQGAGTQPQHFGDGTRLSIL.

The gene calls are TRBV18 and TRBJ2-5; TRBD2 matches at 11 bases. The CDR3 spans 15 residues. Trimming at V came to 1 base and at J to 3 bases, leaving 1 base not matched to a gene. The germline gives CDR1 KGHSH, CDR2 LQKENI. The CDR3: CASSPRLAGKETQYF. The CDR3 bases are TGTGCCAGCTCACCACGACTAGCGGGAAAAGAGACCCAGTACTTC. The variable domain in full, completed from reference TRBV18 and TRBJ2-5, reads NAGVMQNPRHLVRRRGQEARLRCSPMKGHSHVYWYRQLPEEGLKFMVYLQKENIIDESGMPKERFSAEFPKEGPSILRIQQVVRGDSAAYFCASSPRLAGKETQYFGPGTRLLVL.